Included here is one TCR beta chain sequence, with context. Trimming shortened V by 3 bases and J by 0 bases, and 7 bases separated the two germline ends. Germline lookup yields CDR1 SGDLS and CDR2 YYNGEE. The CDR3 sequence is 14 residues long. These data originate in a study of blood T cell repertoires in COVID-19. About the study: Sample material is recorded as cDNA or gDNA derived from T cells, B-cell-depleted T cells, or PBMCs.

Here immunoSEQ multiplex PCR was the method, and the copy in TCRdb shows in-frame clones only, minus some. The sample records roughly 410,000 clones, roughly 90% being singletons. The source is a man in his forties or fifties with acute or convalescent COVID-19. V is TRBV9 and J is TRBJ1-3; D unclear. The sequenced sample consisted of peripheral blood. The CDR3 sequence is CASSAIPSGNTIYF. CDR3 coding DNA: TGTGCCAGCAGCGCCATCCCCTCTGGAAACACCATATATTTT.